This T cell receptor (beta chain) comes out of a study of blood T cell repertoires in COVID-19. Germline V gene sequence: CDR1 LNHDA, CDR2 SQIVND (reference sequence). Trimming pared 3 bases from V and 0 bases from J, leaving 11 bases between. This CDR3 comprises 15 residues. This table comes from immunoSEQ multiplex PCR, and its TCRdb copy is limited to in-frame clones, with some not included. This table holds 100,000 to 150,000 clones, about nine tenths found once. The sequenced material came from peripheral blood. This TCR derives from a human donor in a cohort sampled during active COVID-19. The gene calls are TRBV19 and TRBJ1-1; possible D gene TRBD1, 6 bases. CDR3 in DNA: TGTGCCAGTAGTATCCCCTCAGGGGTGAACACTGAAGCTTTCTTT. It specifies CASSIPSGVNTEAFF.